A single sample is the source of the 2 T cell receptor beta chains below, sequenced in a study of a mutant IDH1 vaccine in newly diagnosed glioma (TCRdb year 2021). To prepare the library, the immunoSEQ multiplex PCR assay was applied. TCRdb took this table from immuneACCESS and kept in-frame rearrangements with V and J called. Such tables lack part of the clones; where checked against another copy, unresolved V genes explain under half of the gap, and the rest is unexplained. Here the sample has tens of thousands of clones; 91% occur a single time. Less than 5% of the sample comes from the top ten. The sample's time point label, decoded: week 23, last vaccination. Every vaccine dose consisted of 300 ug of a 20-mer mutant IDH1 peptide in Montanide, administered subcutaneously together with topical imiquimod. Their target antigens are unknown. Sequencing was performed on PBMCs, taken from a glioma patient whose treatment included an IDH1 peptide vaccine. The origin of the receptors is a man in his fifties or sixties with glioma.

J is TRBJ1-3 and V is TRBV6-5; TRBD1 agrees at 7 bases. V lost 2 bases and J lost 7; bases outside the gene matches: 8. CDR1 and CDR2 from the germline V gene are MNHEY and SVGAGI. The CDR3 length is 15 residues. The CDR3 region is CASSYGIGTVNTIYF. CDR3 DNA: TGTGCCAGCAGTTACGGGATTGGGACAGTGAACACCATATATTTT.

The chain recombines TRBV19 with TRBJ2-1; TRBD2 matches 8 bases. This CDR3 is built from 15 residues. V trimming: 1 base; J trimming: 4 bases; junction bases outside the gene matches: 3. Germline V CDR1 and CDR2: LNHDA, SQIVND (reference sequence). This CDR3 is CASSIASGGYNEQFF. The CDR3 DNA reads as TGTGCCAGTAGTATAGCATCGGGAGGGTACAATGAGCAGTTCTTC.